The rows below give T cell receptor beta chains drawn from one sample of a study of CXCR3-negative and CXCR3-positive naive CD8 T cells. From the 5' RACE reads, TCRdb lists one entry per CDR3 protein and no DNA. The sample holds 95,000 to 100,000 distinct CDR3 sequences. Sequenced input: naive CXCR3+ CD8+ T cells from blood. All receptors derive from a human donor in good health. Some clones in this sample may be carry-over from other donors' samples. CDR3s include the opening cysteine and the closing phenylalanine or tryptophan. Each record gives: J gene, V gene, CDR3 protein.

TRBJ2-1,TRBV7-9,CASSPFRTGDNNEQFF
TRBJ2-1,TRBV20-1,CSARGQFSYNEQFF
TRBJ2-3,TRBV15,CATYGKGDTQYF
TRBJ1-2,TRBV7-9,CASSLVAVYGYTF
TRBJ2-1,TRBV14,CASSQATSGGLNNEQFF
TRBJ1-5,TRBV28,CASRRATRSNQPQHF
TRBJ2-7,TRBV28,CASSSNGFGYEQYF
TRBJ2-7,TRBV7-9,CASSSGGTGEVYEQYF
TRBJ2-1,TRBV4-3,CASSQETTGTDNEQFF
TRBJ2-3,TRBV25-1,CASSDWTGGSQDTQYF
TRBJ2-2,TRBV20-1,CSAVANTGEQFF
TRBJ2-7,TRBV7-2,CASSLGFGLGYEQYF
TRBJ2-1,TRBV13,CASSLDGVISNEQFF
TRBJ2-7,TRBV6-2/TRBV6-3,CASSAREGSYEQYF
TRBJ2-1,TRBV7-3,CASSSSGGTHNEQFF
TRBJ1-1,TRBV4-2,CASSQNDGNTEAFF
TRBJ2-1,TRBV12-3/TRBV12-4,CASRPREGQINEQFF
TRBJ2-2,TRBV4-3,CASSGVKFPESGELFF
TRBJ1-5,TRBV7-9,CASSETGFQPQHF
TRBJ2-3,TRBV20-1,CSARDQMASGALRSADTQYF
TRBJ2-3,TRBV10-1,CASSDLGGTDTQYF
TRBJ1-4,TRBV7-2,CASSPYLQGYSSTNEKLFF
TRBJ2-1,TRBV6-2/TRBV6-3,CASSSPGTDNEQFF
TRBJ1-6,TRBV12-3/TRBV12-4,CASSTGDSPLHF
TRBJ2-1,TRBV29-1,CSVAGTSGSLGMGNEQFF
TRBJ2-4,TRBV6-6,CASSYSISGKNIQYF
TRBJ2-1,TRBV20-1,CSARALMVARLGNEQFF
TRBJ2-2,TRBV20-1,CSARDNRDNTGELFF
TRBJ2-1,TRBV20-1,CSARKGDNEQFF
TRBJ2-2,TRBV4-3,CASSQLGSSVGRDTGELFF
TRBJ1-3,TRBV11-2,CASSLEWGSGNTIYF
TRBJ1-3,TRBV27,CASSLTRQGIAGNTIYF
TRBJ2-7,TRBV6-2/TRBV6-3,CASTLRARVTYEQYF
TRBJ2-7,TRBV11-2,CASSLAQGYEQYF
TRBJ2-3,TRBV7-9,CASSLGSSSTDTQYF
TRBJ1-5,TRBV6-2/TRBV6-3,CASSLGSTGVFSQPQHF
TRBJ2-5,TRBV5-1,CASSLGRETQYF
TRBJ2-1,TRBV29-1,CSVGLENYNEQFF
TRBJ2-7,TRBV5-1,CASSSGTELYEQYF
TRBJ1-2,TRBV7-9,CASSPPDRFYGYTF
TRBJ2-7,TRBV12-2,CASRLALWGTSHSYEQYF
TRBJ1-1,TRBV28,CASSWGDTEAFF
TRBJ1-1,TRBV20-1,CSAKTGPTEAFF
TRBJ2-2,TRBV5-1,CASQAGRDTGELFF
TRBJ2-7,TRBV27,CASKTGPYEQYF
TRBJ2-2,TRBV29-1,CSVLDSNTGELFF
TRBJ2-3,TRBV27,CATAMGDHFSGTQYF
TRBJ2-1,TRBV5-4,CASSQGTSSNEQFF
TRBJ2-1,TRBV13,CASSLGMTLGHDEQFF
TRBJ1-6,TRBV29-1,CSVEDQNWGDAYNSPLHF
TRBJ2-5,TRBV29-1,CSVDSRTGKETQYF
TRBJ2-7,TRBV19,CASSIAGNEKYEQYF
TRBJ2-5,TRBV19,CASSLPAGQQETQYF
TRBJ2-5,TRBV6-6,CASSSPYQPETQYF
TRBJ2-7,TRBV30,CAWSSGVGSYEQYF
TRBJ2-5,TRBV5-5,CASSLVSGGATETQYF
TRBJ2-7,TRBV2,CASSSQSDTAQVYEQYF
TRBJ1-5,TRBV23-1,CASSQFGRGSNQPQHF
TRBJ2-7,TRBV3-1,CASSQDVASGRFSYEQYF
TRBJ2-7,TRBV4-3,CASSQESLQLLGGSYEQYF